These T cell receptor beta chains were read from a single sample in a study of human T cells and chemical hapten exposure. MiXCR, applied by TCRdb to the RACE reads, yields one record per CDR3 protein. The sample includes some 38,000 distinct CDR3 sequences, over 7.5% seen only once; the top ten take 26%. The sample in question was whole blood, obtained in connection with sensitization to the hapten diphenylcyclopropenone (DPC). These receptors originate from a man aged 50 to 59 with alopecia areata. Some clones in this sample may be carry-over from other donors' samples. The CDR3 runs from the conserved cysteine through the conserved F or W. The D gene is left open where the match is weak. Rows may omit the clone size; those that give it use once, few, many or a size class.

>.|many|TRBJ2-6|TRBV28
CASSLGSGANVLTF
TGTGCCAGCAGTTTAGGCTCTGGGGCCAACGTCCTGACTTTC
>.|few|TRBJ1-6|TRBV28
CASSLMGTPLHF
TGTGCCAGCAGTTTAATGGGCACACCCCTCCACTTT
>.|.|TRBJ2-7|TRBV27
CASSLSEASAQYF
TGTGCCAGCAGTTTATCGGAGGCTAGCGCGCAGTACTTC
>.|few|TRBJ2-2|TRBV6-6
CASSYRAENTGELFF
TGTGCCAGCAGTTACAGGGCCGAAAACACCGGGGAGCTGTTTTTT
>.|few|TRBJ2-7|TRBV28
CASRRGIPAYEQYF
TGTGCCAGCAGAAGGGGGATCCCAGCCTACGAGCAGTACTTC
>.|.|TRBJ2-7|TRBV29-1
CSVGVSEGREQYF
TGCAGCGTTGGTGTCAGTGAGGGGCGCGAGCAGTACTTC
>.|.|TRBJ1-4|TRBV7-2
CASSFVAENEKLFF
TGTGCCAGCAGCTTTGTGGCTGAGAATGAAAAACTGTTTTTT
>.|many|TRBJ2-3|TRBV18
CASSLNRLPGGTDTQYF
TGTGCCAGCTCACTCAACAGGCTTCCGGGAGGCACAGATACGCAGTATTTT
>.|.|TRBJ2-3|TRBV3-1
CASSQAGEGDTQYF
TGTGCCAGCAGCCAAGCCGGGGAAGGAGATACGCAGTATTTT
>TRBD1|many|TRBJ2-5|TRBV12-5
CASGLTTGQGNQETQYF
TGTGCTAGTGGTTTGACAACGGGACAGGGGAACCAAGAGACCCAGTACTTC
>.|few|TRBJ2-3|TRBV18
CASSPSSSTDTQYF
TGTGCCAGCTCGCCGAGCTCTAGCACAGATACGCAGTATTTT
>.|many|TRBJ2-2|TRBV7-8
CASSSFDWNTGELFF
TGTGCCAGCAGCTCCTTCGACTGGAACACCGGGGAGCTGTTTTTT
>.|.|TRBJ2-4|TRBV2
CASSQGGNKNIQYF
TGTGCCAGCAGTCAGGGCGGAAACAAAAACATTCAGTACTTC
>TRBD1|few|TRBJ1-6|TRBV28
CASTLRGQINSPLHF
TGTGCCAGCACCTTGAGGGGGCAGATCAATTCACCCCTCCACTTT
>TRBD1|many|TRBJ2-7|TRBV28
CASSLGTGRSYEQYF
TGTGCCAGCAGTTTAGGGACAGGGCGGTCCTACGAGCAGTACTTC
>TRBD2|many|TRBJ2-7|TRBV28
CASSLPSGNYAEQYF
TGTGCCAGCAGTTTGCCTAGCGGGAACTACGCAGAGCAGTACTTC
>.|many|TRBJ2-7|TRBV12-3/TRBV12-4
CASSPLGGISYEQYF
TGTGCCAGCAGCCCATTAGGCGGGATCTCCTACGAGCAGTACTTC
>.|many|TRBJ2-5|TRBV3-1
CASSQDTGSRTQYF
TGTGCCAGCAGCCAAGATACGGGATCTCGGACCCAGTACTTC
>TRBD2|many|TRBJ2-7|TRBV10-2
CAHLAGFVEQYF
TGCGCCCATTTAGCGGGATTTGTCGAGCAGTACTTC
>TRBD2|many|TRBJ2-1|TRBV18
CASSPPGLAGGSVYNEQFF
TGTGCCAGCTCACCACCGGGACTAGCGGGAGGTAGTGTCTACAATGAGCAGTTCTTC
>TRBD1|many|TRBJ1-2|TRBV6-2/TRBV6-3
CASTTGGRYGYTF
TGTGCCAGCACTACAGGGGGCCGCTATGGCTACACCTTC
>.|many|TRBJ2-6|TRBV29-1
CSASLGSSGANVLTF
TGCAGCGCCTCACTAGGTAGCTCTGGGGCCAACGTCCTGACTTTC
>.|.|TRBJ2-3|TRBV7-3
CASSLPSGRTDTQYF
TGCGCCAGCAGCTTACCCAGCGGACGCACAGATACGCAGTATTTT
>TRBD2|few|TRBJ2-5|TRBV7-2
CASSLPGLAGPRETQYF
TGTGCCAGCAGCTTACCGGGACTAGCGGGCCCTCGGGAGACCCAGTACTTC
>TRBD2|few|TRBJ2-1|TRBV29-1
CSGKTSGRPFF
TGCAGCGGTAAGACTAGCGGGAGGCCGTTCTTC
>TRBD1|few|TRBJ2-3|TRBV10-3
CAISESRGLTDTQYF
TGTGCCATCAGTGAGTCCAGGGGGCTCACAGATACGCAGTATTTT
>TRBD2|.|TRBJ2-1|TRBV4-1
CASSHPGLVEQFF
TGCGCCAGCAGCCATCCCGGACTAGTTGAGCAGTTCTTC
>TRBD1|.|TRBJ2-2|TRBV5-1
CASSFTGTGGTGELFF
TGCGCCAGCAGCTTTACCGGGACAGGGGGAACCGGGGAGCTGTTTTTT
>.|.|TRBJ1-1|TRBV28
CASSLRGGNTEAFF
TGTGCCAGCAGTTTACGGGGGGGCAACACTGAAGCTTTCTTT
>.|many|TRBJ2-5|TRBV29-1
CSGGMQVVGETQYF
TGCAGCGGTGGAATGCAGGTTGTCGGAGAGACCCAGTACTTC
>.|.|TRBJ2-4|TRBV2
CASSVPVNNPKNIQYF
TGTGCCAGCAGTGTACCGGTCAATAATCCCAAAAACATTCAGTACTTC
>TRBD1|.|TRBJ2-7|TRBV10-2
CASRDRLTSYEQYF
TGCGCCAGTCGGGACAGGCTGACATCCTACGAGCAGTACTTC
>.|many|TRBJ2-1|TRBV4-1
CASSHGRVRGRSHNEQFF
TGCGCCAGCAGCCATGGCAGGGTACGGGGGAGGTCCCACAATGAGCAGTTCTTC
>TRBD1|many|TRBJ2-3|TRBV10-3
CAISELQGPDTQYF
TGTGCCATCAGTGAGTTACAGGGGCCAGATACGCAGTATTTT
>.|many|TRBJ2-7|TRBV4-3
CASSRAPDEQYF
TGCGCCAGCAGCCGGGCGCCAGACGAGCAGTACTTC
>TRBD1|few|TRBJ2-7|TRBV28
CASMSPGQDWHEQYF
TGTGCCAGCATGTCCCCCGGACAGGATTGGCACGAGCAGTACTTC
>TRBD2|.|TRBJ2-1|TRBV27
CASSLSTSGTNNEQFF
TGTGCCAGCAGTTTATCGACTAGCGGGACTAACAATGAGCAGTTCTTC
>.|many|TRBJ2-3|TRBV5-1
CASSLAGDGTDTQYF
TGCGCCAGCAGCTTGGCGGGAGATGGAACAGATACGCAGTATTTT
>.|.|TRBJ1-1|TRBV27
CASSLAAGKTEAFF
TGTGCCAGCAGTTTGGCGGCAGGGAAAACTGAAGCTTTCTTT
>TRBD1|.|TRBJ1-2|TRBV6-5
CASSYGQGANYGYTF
TGTGCCAGCAGTTACGGACAGGGGGCTAACTATGGCTACACCTTC
>.|few|TRBJ2-2|TRBV11-1
CASSSGSGFTGELFF
TGTGCCAGCAGCTCGGGGAGTGGATTTACCGGGGAGCTGTTTTTT
>.|.|TRBJ2-1|TRBV20-1
CSAPKVNEQFF
TGCAGTGCCCCCAAGGTCAATGAGCAGTTCTTC
>.|many|TRBJ2-1|TRBV14
CASSPGQHLRGEQFF
TGTGCCAGCAGCCCAGGTCAGCACCTACGGGGTGAGCAGTTCTTC
>.|few|TRBJ1-2|TRBV18
CASSLTAGSDTSGYTF
TGTGCCAGCTCACTAACAGCAGGGAGTGACACGTCTGGCTACACCTTC